Given below is one TCR beta chain in context. Its antigen remains unknown. The donors gave bone marrow, and they were healthy. This PCR relied on a set of 60 Vbeta primers and 13 Jbeta primers. The data were produced by immunoSEQ multiplex PCR, yet TCRdb's version contains in-frame clones alone and is incomplete. This table holds approximately 100,000 clones, roughly two thirds found once. Germline V gene data show CDR1 as SQVTM and CDR2 as ANQGSEA. The CDR3 is made up of 14 amino acids. V shed 2 bases and J 5 bases; nucleotides not matched to a gene: 9. These data originate in a study of cytomegalovirus exposure and HLA in healthy donors. Study-level points and caveats: As a later analysis showed, a missense DCLRE1C variant was linked to trimming of TCR beta V- and J-genes.

The source material was PBMCs. This chain uses TRBV29-1 with TRBJ2-7, with 7 bases aligning to TRBD1. This receptor was obtained from a female donor in good health and CMV-seronegative. The CDR3 is CSVELGQQRNEQYF. Written as DNA, the CDR3 is TGCAGCGTTGAACTGGGACAGCAGAGGAACGAGCAGTACTTC.